This T cell receptor beta chain was observed in a study of graft-versus-host responses after intestinal transplantation. The wider study: Recipients underwent multivisceral, liver-intestinal, or isolated intestinal transplants. Anti-thymocyte globulin induction preceded approximately three years of tacrolimus and steroid maintenance in all recipients. Study results and caveats: Marrow from the recipient contained GvH clones, some of which had appeared first in ileum or blood. Researchers found peak circulating GvH clone levels linked to early post-transplant HvG declines.

About this clone itself: The antigen remains unidentified.

V lost 6 bases, J lost 0 bases, and 9 bases lay in between. There are 15 residues in the CDR3. Germline CDR1 PRHDT, CDR2 FYEKMQ (reference sequence). Produced via immunoSEQ multiplex PCR; TCRdb's table is partial and in-frame only. The profile shows roughly 110,000 clones, about nine tenths of them singletons. The gene calls are TRBV13 and TRBJ2-6, with TRBD1 as a possible D gene (6 bases). The TCR comes from a human donor who was the organ donor for an intestinal transplant. The specimen was unstimulated CD4+ T cells sorted from spleen or lymph node cells, collected before transplant. DNA for the CDR3: TGTGCCAGCAGTCCCAGGGGCTCTGGGGCCAACGTCCTGACTTTC. It specifies CASSPRGSGANVLTF.